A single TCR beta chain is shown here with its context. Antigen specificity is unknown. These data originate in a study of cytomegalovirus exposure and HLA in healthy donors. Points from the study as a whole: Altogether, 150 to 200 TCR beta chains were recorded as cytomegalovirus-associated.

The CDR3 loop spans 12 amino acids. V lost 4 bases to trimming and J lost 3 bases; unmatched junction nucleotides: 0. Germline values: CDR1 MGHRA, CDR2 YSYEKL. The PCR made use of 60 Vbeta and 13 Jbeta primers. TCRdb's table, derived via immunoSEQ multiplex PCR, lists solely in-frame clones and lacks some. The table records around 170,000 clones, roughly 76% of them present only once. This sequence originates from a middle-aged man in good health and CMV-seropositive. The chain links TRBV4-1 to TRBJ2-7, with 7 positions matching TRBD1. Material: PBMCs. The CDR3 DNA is TGCGCCAGCAGCCGGGACAGCTACGAGCAGTACTTC. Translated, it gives CASSRDSYEQYF.